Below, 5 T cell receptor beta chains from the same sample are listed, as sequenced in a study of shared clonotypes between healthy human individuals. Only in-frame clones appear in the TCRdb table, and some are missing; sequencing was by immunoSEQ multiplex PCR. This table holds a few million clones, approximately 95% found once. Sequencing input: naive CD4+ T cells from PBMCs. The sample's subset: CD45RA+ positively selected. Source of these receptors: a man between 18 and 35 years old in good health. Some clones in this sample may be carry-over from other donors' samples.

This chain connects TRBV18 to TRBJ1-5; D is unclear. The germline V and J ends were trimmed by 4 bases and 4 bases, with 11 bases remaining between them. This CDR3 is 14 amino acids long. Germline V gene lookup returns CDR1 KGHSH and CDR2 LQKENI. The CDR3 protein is CASSQDGGNQPQHF. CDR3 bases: TGTGCCAGCTCACAGGACGGCGGGAATCAGCCCCAGCATTTT.

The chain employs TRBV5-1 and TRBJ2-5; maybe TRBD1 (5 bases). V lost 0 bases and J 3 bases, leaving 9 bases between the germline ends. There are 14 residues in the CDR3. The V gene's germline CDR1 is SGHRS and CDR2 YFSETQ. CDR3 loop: CASSLDGQEETQYF. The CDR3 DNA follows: TGCGCCAGCAGCTTGGACGGACAAGAAGAGACCCAGTACTTC.

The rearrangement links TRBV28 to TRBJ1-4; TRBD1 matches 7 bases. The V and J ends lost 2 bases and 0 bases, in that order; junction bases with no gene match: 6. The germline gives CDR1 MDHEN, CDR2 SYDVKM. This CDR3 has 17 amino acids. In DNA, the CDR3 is TGTGCCAGCAGTTTAACCCGGGACAGTGCAACTAATGAAAAACTGTTTTTT. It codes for CASSLTRDSATNEKLFF.

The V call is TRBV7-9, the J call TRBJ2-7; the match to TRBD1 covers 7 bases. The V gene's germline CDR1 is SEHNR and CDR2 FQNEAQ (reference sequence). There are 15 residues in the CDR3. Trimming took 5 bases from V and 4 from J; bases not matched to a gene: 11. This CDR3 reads CASSISGTVMYEQYF. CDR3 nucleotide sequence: TGTGCCAGCAGCATATCCGGGACAGTTATGTACGAGCAGTACTTC.

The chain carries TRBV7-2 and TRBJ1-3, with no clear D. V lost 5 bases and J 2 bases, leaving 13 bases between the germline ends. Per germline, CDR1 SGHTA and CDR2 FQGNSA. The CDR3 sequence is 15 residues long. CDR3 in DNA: TGTGCCAGCAGCGCCAATCCCGTGGCTGGAAACACCATATATTTT. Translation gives CASSANPVAGNTIYF. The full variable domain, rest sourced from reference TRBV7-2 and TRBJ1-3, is GAGVSQSPSNKVTEKGKDVELRCDPISGHTALYWYRQSLGQGLEFLIYFQGNSAPDKSGLPSDRFSAERTGGSVSTLTIQRTQQEDSAVYLCASSANPVAGNTIYFGEGSWLTVV.